The sequence of this T cell receptor (beta chain) was determined in a study of technical replicates of blood from a handful of donors. Libraries were prepared by immunoSEQ multiplex PCR; TCRdb keeps only in-frame clonotypes and omits some of them. Found here are under 85,000 clones, just over 90% of them singletons; the top ten hold less than 0.3%. CDR3 length: 13 amino acids. Trimming took off 6 bases at V and 5 bases at J, with 13 bases between the two ends. CDR1 is MNHNY and CDR2 is SVGAGI in the germline V gene (reference sequence). The TCR was taken from a human donor in good health. This chain uses TRBV6-6 with TRBJ2-5; possible D gene TRBD2, 7 bases. Source material: T cells isolated from PBMCs. The CDR3 bases are TGTGCCAGCAGAAGGGGGGGCTCGGAGACCCAGTACTTC. It is translated as CASRRGGSETQYF.